This paragraph reports one TCR beta chain. Its specificity is not known. Being one base from a much bigger clone, this may be a read error. The data belong to a study of blood T cells in healthy people across ages. Study-level information: About one barcoded beta molecule per two T cells was the capture yield of template switching.

Germline loops: CDR1 SQVTM, CDR2 ANQGSEA. The CDR3 consists of 13 residues. Between the trimmed V and J ends, which lost 4 bases and 2 bases, there was a span of 12 bases. Study-wide findings and caveats: Leaving the PBMCs unsorted stopped any conclusive comparison of naive versus antigen-experienced cells.

It was with a sample-barcoded 5' primer and a J-beta primer mix that a second PCR of about 6 to 12 cycles was run. Each TCR beta cDNA got a 12-nucleotide random molecular identifier. Each CDR3 protein gets one entry after TCRdb re-called the 5' RACE reads with MiXCR. The sample comprises 1.5 million to 2 million distinct CDR3 sequences, roughly 27% of which are singletons, and approximately 7.7% rests with the top ten. Each donor gave roughly 9.1 milliliters of peripheral blood. J is TRBJ2-7 and V is TRBV29-1; D is unclear. Source material: blood. The TCR was taken from a woman younger than 45 in good health. In DNA form, the CDR3 reads TGCAGCGTTGTGACTCTTTCCCCCTACGAGCAGTACTTC. Translated: CSVVTLSPYEQYF.